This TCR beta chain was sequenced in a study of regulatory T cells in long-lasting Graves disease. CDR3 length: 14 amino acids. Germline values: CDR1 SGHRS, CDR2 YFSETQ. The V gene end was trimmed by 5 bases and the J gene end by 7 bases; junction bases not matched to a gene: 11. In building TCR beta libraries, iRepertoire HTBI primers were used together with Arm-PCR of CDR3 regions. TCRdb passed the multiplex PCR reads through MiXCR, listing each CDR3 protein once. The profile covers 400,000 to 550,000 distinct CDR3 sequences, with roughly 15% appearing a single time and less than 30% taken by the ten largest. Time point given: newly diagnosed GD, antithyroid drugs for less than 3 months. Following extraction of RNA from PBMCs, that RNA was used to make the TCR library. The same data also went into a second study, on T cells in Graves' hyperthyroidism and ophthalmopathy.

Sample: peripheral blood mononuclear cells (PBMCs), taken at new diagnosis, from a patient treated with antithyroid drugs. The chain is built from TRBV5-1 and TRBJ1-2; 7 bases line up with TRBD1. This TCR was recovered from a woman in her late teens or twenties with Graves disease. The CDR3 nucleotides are TGCGCCAGCAGTCTGGAGAGGGGGCGCGGTGGCTACACCTTC. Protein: CASSLERGRGGYTF.